Each of the 24 T cell receptor beta chains below was sequenced from the same sample in a study of cytomegalovirus exposure and HLA in healthy donors. Researchers ran the PCR with 60 Vbeta and 13 Jbeta primers. Clones were read by immunoSEQ multiplex PCR, and TCRdb kept only the in-frame ones, dropping some. The sample carries over 100,000 clones, about three fifths recorded once. The specimen was PBMCs. The receptors stem from a man in his forties in good health and CMV-seropositive.

The rearrangement joins TRBV5-4 to TRBJ2-1; 8 bases agree with TRBD1. V shed 1 base and J 3 bases; nucleotides not matched to a gene: 6. The germline V gene encodes CDR1 SGHNT and CDR2 YYREEE (reference sequence). The CDR3 extends over 16 amino acids. The CDR3 nucleotides are TGTGCCAGCAGCTTGTTCAGAACAGGGGGCTACAATGAGCAGTTCTTC. Translated: CASSLFRTGGYNEQFF.

The chain employs TRBV7-3 and TRBJ1-1, with 8 bases lining up with TRBD1. V shed 3 bases and J 4 bases; nucleotides not matched to a gene: 1. Per the germline V gene, CDR1 is SGHTA and CDR2 is FQGTGA. The CDR3 consists of 13 residues. Here the CDR3 reads CASSFDRGTEAFF. As DNA, the CDR3 is TGTGCCAGCAGCTTTGACAGGGGCACTGAAGCTTTCTTT.

The rearrangement joins TRBV11-1 to TRBJ2-7; 9 nucleotides match TRBD1. Germline CDR1 and CDR2: SGHAT and FQDESV (reference sequence). V lost 7 bases to trimming and J lost 3 bases; unmatched junction nucleotides: 4. There are 13 residues in the CDR3. CDR3 region: CASKTGGGYEQYF. The CDR3 nucleotides are TGTGCCAGCAAAACAGGGGGCGGCTACGAGCAGTACTTC.

The chain joins TRBV27 to TRBJ1-5, with 7 bases aligning to TRBD1. After removal of 6 bases from V and 4 bases from J, the junction contained 3 bases not matched to a gene. Germline V lookup: CDR1 MNHEY, CDR2 SMNVEV (reference sequence). The CDR3 consists of 13 residues. In DNA form, the CDR3 reads TGTGCCAGCAGGGGGACAGTAAATCAGCCCCAGCATTTT. It specifies CASRGTVNQPQHF.

This clone was detected only once. The rearrangement uses TRBV27 and TRBJ2-1, with D perhaps matching TRBD1 (5 bases). V lost 6 bases to trimming and J lost 7 bases, with 19 bases between them. CDR3 length: 15 amino acids. CDR1 MNHEY and CDR2 SMNVEV come from the germline V gene (reference sequence). CDR3 sequence reads: CASRISRWGANEQFF. The CDR3 nucleotides are TGTGCCAGCAGAATTTCGCGGTGGGGCGCGAATGAGCAGTTCTTC.

The chain has TRBV7-2 and TRBJ2-7; TRBD1 agrees at 7 bases. CDR1 and CDR2 (germline): SGHTA, FQGNSA. This CDR3 has 16 amino acids. With 2 bases clipped from V and 7 bases from J, the junction kept 14 bases outside the gene matches. CDR3 protein: CASSLKATDRVREQYF. Written as DNA, the CDR3 is TGTGCCAGCAGCTTAAAAGCTACCGACAGGGTACGAGAGCAGTACTTC.

Only a few counts were recorded for this clone. The chain is built from TRBV6-5 and TRBJ2-1; unclear D gene. This CDR3 has 16 amino acids. Trimming removed 0 bases at V and 1 base at J, with 10 bases between. CDR1 MNHEY and CDR2 SVGAGI come from the germline V gene. This chain's CDR3 is CASSYSVARSYNEQFF. The CDR3 bases are TGTGCCAGCAGTTACTCTGTTGCCAGGTCCTACAATGAGCAGTTCTTC.

The chain couples TRBV6-5 to TRBJ1-2; 8 bases match TRBD1. The CDR3 is 15 amino acids. Per germline, CDR1 MNHEY and CDR2 SVGAGI. V shed 0 bases, J shed 4 bases, and the junction held 4 bases outside the gene matches. CDR3 bases: TGTGCCAGCAGTTACTCGGGACAGGCCTTCTATGGCTACACCTTC. This gives the protein CASSYSGQAFYGYTF.

This clone was counted only a few times. V usage is TRBV28 and J usage is TRBJ2-7; 9 positions agree with TRBD2. V shed 4 bases and J 4 bases; nucleotides not matched to a gene: 14. Germline values: CDR1 MDHEN, CDR2 SYDVKM. This CDR3 contains 17 residues. The CDR3: CASSSTWREGSRYEQYF. DNA of the CDR3: TGTGCCAGCAGTTCCACTTGGCGGGAGGGCAGTAGGTACGAGCAGTACTTC.

The chain is built from TRBV9 and TRBJ2-7, with 7 bases identical to TRBD1. The CDR3 is 14 residues long. Germline loops: CDR1 SGDLS, CDR2 YYNGEE. The V gene end was trimmed by 4 bases and the J gene end by 3 bases; junction bases not matched to a gene: 7. CDR3 bases: TGTGCCAGCAGCTCAGGGGGAACTAACTACGAGCAGTACTTC. Its translation is CASSSGGTNYEQYF.

The chain couples TRBV2 to TRBJ1-4; D remains unclear. The germline V and J ends were trimmed by 6 bases and 4 bases, with 12 bases remaining between them. The V gene's germline CDR1 is SNHLY and CDR2 FYNNEI. The CDR3 totals 14 residues. In DNA form, the CDR3 reads TGTGCCAGCAGGGAGAACTCCGTTAATGAAAAACTGTTTTTT. It translates to CASRENSVNEKLFF. Full variable domain (rest looked up from reference TRBV2 and TRBJ1-4): EPEVTQTPSHQVTQMGQEVILRCVPISNHLYFYWYRQILGQKVEFLVSFYNNEISEKSEIFDDQFSVERPDGSNFTLKIRSTKLEDSAMYFCASRENSVNEKLFFGSGTQLSVL.

V gene TRBV5-4 combines with J gene TRBJ2-3, with 7 bases identical to TRBD2. Germline assignment: CDR1 SGHNT and CDR2 YYREEE (reference sequence). The CDR3 consists of 17 residues. Unmatched junction bases numbered 11, after V lost 0 bases and J lost 4 bases. CDR3 residues: CASSLAPAGRLSDTQYF. The CDR3 DNA follows: TGTGCCAGCAGCTTGGCCCCAGCGGGGAGACTATCAGATACGCAGTATTTT. The variable domain in full, completed from reference TRBV5-4 and TRBJ2-3, reads ETGVTQSPTHLIKTRGQQVTLRCSSQSGHNTVSWYQQALGQGPQFIFQYYREEENGRGNFPPRFSGLQFPNYSSELNVNALELDDSALYLCASSLAPAGRLSDTQYFGPGTRLTVL.

Only a few counts were recorded for this clone. The chain links TRBV2 to TRBJ2-2; 10 bases match TRBD1. The CDR3 is 17 residues long. V was pared by 4 bases and J by 4 bases, with 9 bases of the junction left unmatched. The V gene's germline CDR1 is SNHLY and CDR2 FYNNEI. For the CDR3, the DNA is TGTGCCAGCAGTGTCACGGGACAGGGGTTCGGCACCGGGGAGCTGTTTTTT. Translating it yields CASSVTGQGFGTGELFF. The entire variable domain, with the rest obtained from reference TRBV2 and TRBJ2-2, is as follows: EPEVTQTPSHQVTQMGQEVILRCVPISNHLYFYWYRQILGQKVEFLVSFYNNEISEKSEIFDDQFSVERPDGSNFTLKIRSTKLEDSAMYFCASSVTGQGFGTGELFFGEGSRLTVL.

The chain uses TRBV11-2 and TRBJ2-5; TRBD2 matches 8 bases. This CDR3 is 14 amino acids long. The germline gives CDR1 SGHAT, CDR2 FQNNGV. V lost 2 bases to trimming and J lost 5 bases; unmatched junction nucleotides: 4. In DNA form, the CDR3 reads TGTGCCAGCAGCTTATCGGGGGGGCGTGAGACCCAGTACTTC. Amino acids: CASSLSGGRETQYF.

The sample holds one count of this clone. The chain has TRBV11-2 and TRBJ1-1, with unresolved D. V was trimmed by 3 bases and J by 1 base, leaving 9 bases between them. Per the germline V gene, CDR1 is SGHAT and CDR2 is FQNNGV. This CDR3 is built from 14 residues. The CDR3 loop reads CASSFRGRNTEAFF. DNA of the CDR3: TGTGCCAGCAGCTTTAGAGGCAGGAACACTGAAGCTTTCTTT.

The chain is built from TRBV6-6 and TRBJ1-5; possible D gene TRBD1, 6 bases. Germline lookup yields CDR1 MNHNY and CDR2 SVGAGI (reference sequence). CDR3 length: 15 amino acids. With 2 bases removed from V and 1 base from J, the gap between germline ends came to 9 bases. The CDR3 protein is CASSYGGASNQPQHF. In DNA, the CDR3 is TGTGCCAGCAGTTACGGGGGCGCGAGCAATCAGCCCCAGCATTTT.

This clone appeared a single time. V and J are TRBV4-2 and TRBJ2-2; TRBD1 agrees at 9 bases. The J segment lost 8 bases and the V segment lost 4 bases, leaving 11 bases of the junction unmatched. The germline V gene encodes CDR1 LGHNA and CDR2 YNFKEQ. The CDR3 contains 16 residues. DNA for the CDR3: TGTGCCAGCAGCCCTAGCCGACAGGGGGATTCTGGGGAGCTGTTTTTT. Amino acids: CASSPSRQGDSGELFF.

The chain recombines TRBV7-3 with TRBJ2-1; D perhaps matches TRBD1 (6 bases). This CDR3 spans 16 amino acids. Germline values: CDR1 SGHTA, CDR2 FQGTGA. Trimming shortened V by 2 bases and J by 1 base, and 12 bases separated the two germline ends. As DNA, the CDR3 is TGTGCCAGCAGCTTAGGTCCAGGGGAATCCTACAATGAGCAGTTCTTC. This translates into CASSLGPGESYNEQFF.

This chain connects TRBV28 to TRBJ2-7, with TRBD1 matching 9 bases. V was clipped by 10 bases and J by 6 bases; unmatched bases: 7. Germline V gene sequence: CDR1 MDHEN, CDR2 SYDVKM. This CDR3 has 12 amino acids. The CDR3, as DNA: TGTGCCATACAGGGGGCGTTAAGCGAGCAGTACTTC. This gives the protein CAIQGALSEQYF.

The chain has TRBV4-1 and TRBJ2-1, with 12 bases that match TRBD1. Germline CDR1 and CDR2: MGHRA and YSYEKL. Trimming at V came to 0 bases and at J to 9 bases, leaving 6 bases not matched to a gene. The length of the CDR3 is 16 residues. The CDR3 bases are TGCGCCAGCAGCCAAGAAGGGACAGGGGGCTTTCGTGAGCAGTTCTTC. Encoded protein: CASSQEGTGGFREQFF.

The chain combines TRBV6-1 with TRBJ1-1; 10 bases fit TRBD1. The junction had 10 bases not matched to a gene; V was cut back by 8 bases and J by 13 bases. Looked up from germline, CDR1 is MNHNS and CDR2 is SASEGT. The CDR3 runs to 12 residues. The CDR3: CASAGQGRYVFF. CDR3 DNA sequence: TGTGCCAGCGCGGGACAGGGGCGGTATGTTTTCTTT.

The CDR3 DNA reads as TGTGCCAGCAGCTTAGGTAACAGGGTAGAGCAGCCCCAGCATTTT. Amino acids: CASSLGNRVEQPQHF. The rearrangement joins TRBV7-2 to TRBJ1-5, with D maybe TRBD1 (6 bases). The CDR3 consists of 15 residues. Germline CDR1 is SGHTA and CDR2 is FQGNSA. Deletions cut 1 base from V and 7 bases from J, with 14 bases between.

The chain recombines TRBV6-6 with TRBJ1-2, with 9 positions matching TRBD1. There are 13 residues in the CDR3. Unmatched junction bases numbered 6, after V lost 6 bases and J lost 7 bases. Looked up from germline, CDR1 is MNHNY and CDR2 is SVGAGI (reference sequence). CDR3 sequence: CASRLTGGGGYTF. CDR3 nucleotide sequence: TGTGCCAGCAGACTAACAGGGGGCGGTGGCTACACCTTC.

The chain uses TRBV29-1 and TRBJ2-7; no clear D. This CDR3 has 12 amino acids. Germline assignment: CDR1 SQVTM and CDR2 ANQGSEA. Between the trimmed V and J ends, which lost 4 bases and 3 bases, there was a span of 10 bases. For the CDR3, the DNA is TGCAGCGTTGTCCCAGACAACTACGAGCAGTACTTC. Residues: CSVVPDNYEQYF.